These 26 T cell receptor beta chains were sequenced from one sample in a study of T-cell memory formation after mild COVID-19. TCRdb recomputed calls from the 5' RACE reads with MiXCR, one row per CDR3 protein. Among around 450,000 distinct CDR3 sequences, around 20% were seen once, and the ten largest hold around 9.2%. The sequencing input was PBMCs or a T cell subset sorted from them (not recorded which). These receptors all stem from an adult woman who had mild COVID-19 (a few samples of this study predate the infection). Cell type and time point are not known.

This clonotype was detected ten times or more. The gene calls are TRBV29-1 and TRBJ2-1, with 10 nucleotides matching TRBD1. Per germline, CDR1 SQVTM and CDR2 ANQGSEA. The V segment lost 4 bases and the J segment 9 bases; nucleotides outside the gene matches: 6. The length of the CDR3 is 13 residues. The CDR3, as DNA: TGCAGCGTTGGACAGGGGGCGCCGAGTGAGCAGTTCTTC. This gives the protein CSVGQGAPSEQFF.

This sequence joins TRBV9 and TRBJ2-7; TRBD1 aligns across 7 bases. V lost 0 bases to trimming and J lost 7 bases; unmatched junction nucleotides: 10. This CDR3 is built from 15 residues. The germline CDR1 and CDR2 sequences are SGDLS and YYNGEE. The CDR3 bases are TGTGCCAGCAGCGTAGTGGGTGAGGGGGCGAATGAGCAGTACTTC. Protein: CASSVVGEGANEQYF.

The V call is TRBV7-3, the J call TRBJ2-3, with D possibly matching TRBD1 (7 bases). The CDR3 runs to 15 residues. With 4 bases removed from V and 2 bases from J, the gap between germline ends came to 13 bases. Germline lookup yields CDR1 SGHTA and CDR2 FQGTGA. The CDR3: CASSSGGWYTDTQYF. CDR3 nucleotides: TGTGCCAGCAGCTCAGGGGGGTGGTACACAGATACGCAGTATTTT.

The V call is TRBV29-1, the J call TRBJ2-3, with a weak D call TRBD1 (5 bases). Germline V gene sequence: CDR1 SQVTM, CDR2 ANQGSEA. This CDR3 region has 12 residues. V lost 4 bases and J lost 2, with 7 bases in between. DNA of the CDR3: TGCAGCGTTGGACAGCCCACAGATACGCAGTATTTT. This encodes CSVGQPTDTQYF.

This clonotype came up a few times. The rearrangement links TRBV4-3 to TRBJ1-1; perhaps TRBD1 as D (5 bases). This CDR3 has 15 amino acids. Per the germline V gene, CDR1 is LGHNA and CDR2 is YSLEER. The V end was cut by 4 bases, the J end by 3 bases, with 15 bases between. The CDR3 region has the DNA TGCGCCAGCAGCCGAGATGGGGGTGGGGACACTGAAGCTTTCTTT. It codes for CASSRDGGGDTEAFF.

Ten or more counts support this clonotype. This sequence joins TRBV11-3 and TRBJ2-2; D might be TRBD1 (6 bases). Trimming left V 5 bases short and J 5 bases short, with 9 bases between. Per the germline V gene, CDR1 is SGHNT and CDR2 is YENEEA. This CDR3 contains 13 residues. CDR3 nucleotide sequence: TGTGCCAGCAGCCTACAGGGAACCGGGGAGCTGTTTTTT. Amino acids: CASSLQGTGELFF.

This clonotype has more than one count but fewer than ten. The chain recombines TRBV7-6 with TRBJ2-3; D is perhaps TRBD2 (6 bases). Germline CDR1 is SGHVS and CDR2 is FNYEAQ. V was clipped by 4 bases and J by 4 bases, with 9 bases between them. CDR3 length equals 13 residues. The CDR3 DNA reads TGTGCCAGCAGCTACGGAGGGGCAGATACGCAGTATTTT. Translation: CASSYGGADTQYF.

This clonotype was observed a handful of times. V gene TRBV6-2 or TRBV6-3 combines with J gene TRBJ2-1; 9 bases agree with TRBD2. Germline CDR1 and CDR2: MNHEY and SVGEGT. V shed 8 bases and J 2 bases; nucleotides not matched to a gene: 4. The CDR3 sequence is 14 residues long. The CDR3 bases are TGTGCCAGCGTAGCGGGAGCACCCTACAATGAGCAGTTCTTC. Encoded protein: CASVAGAPYNEQFF.

This clonotype was detected only a few times. The genes are TRBV5-1 and TRBJ1-2; TRBD1 matches 11 bases. The germline V gene has CDR1 SGHRS and CDR2 YFSETQ. Losses at the gene ends were 4 bases for V and 6 bases for J; bases not matched to a gene: 5. The CDR3 consists of 14 residues. CDR3 protein: CASSLGQGEDGYTF. In DNA form, the CDR3 reads TGCGCCAGCAGCCTGGGACAGGGGGAGGATGGCTACACCTTC.

The chain recombines TRBV7-2 with TRBJ2-2; 8 bases align to TRBD2. The CDR3 length is 14 residues. Germline assignment: CDR1 SGHTA and CDR2 FQGNSA. The junction had 1 base not matched to a gene; V was cut back by 3 bases and J by 4 bases. CDR3 DNA sequence: TGTGCCAGCAGCTTCACTAGCGGCACCGGGGAGCTGTTTTTT. This translates into CASSFTSGTGELFF.

The chain has TRBV12-3 or TRBV12-4 and TRBJ1-2; TRBD1 might be the D (6 bases). V dropped 2 bases and J dropped 13 bases, with 11 bases sitting between them. The length of the CDR3 is 11 residues. This chain's CDR3 is CASSLRGSPTF. In DNA, the CDR3 is TGTGCCAGCAGTTTAAGGGGGTCTCCCACCTTC.

The chain recombines TRBV12-3 or TRBV12-4 with TRBJ1-1, with TRBD1 as a possible D gene (5 bases). V was trimmed by 6 bases and J by 0 bases, leaving 14 bases between them. CDR3 size: 15 residues. CDR3 sequence: CASRWGELVNTEAFF. CDR3 DNA sequence: TGTGCCAGCAGGTGGGGCGAGCTAGTGAACACTGAAGCTTTCTTT.

The chain is built from TRBV6-2 or TRBV6-3 and TRBJ2-3; the D is unclear. Trimming left V 2 bases short and J 2 bases short, with 5 bases between. The germline gives CDR1 MNHEY, CDR2 SVGEGT. The CDR3 loop spans 13 amino acids. The CDR3 DNA follows: TGTGCCAGCAGTTACGGTGACACAGATACGCAGTATTTT. This encodes CASSYGDTDTQYF.

This clonotype was detected only a few times. The chain combines TRBV12-3 or TRBV12-4 with TRBJ2-7, with TRBD1 matching over 8 bases. V lost 4 bases to trimming and J lost 1 base; unmatched junction nucleotides: 3. The CDR3 covers 14 residues. CDR3 in amino acids: CASSSWDRSYEQYF. CDR3 nucleotide sequence: TGTGCCAGCAGTTCCTGGGACAGGTCCTACGAGCAGTACTTC.

There are a few counts of this clonotype. The chain links TRBV5-1 to TRBJ1-3, with D hard to call. Per the germline V gene, CDR1 is SGHRS and CDR2 is YFSETQ. Trimming took 2 bases from V and 4 from J, leaving 10 bases between them. The CDR3 has 14 amino acids. DNA for the CDR3: TGCGCCAGCAGCTTCGGCGCTGTAGGAAACACCATATATTTT. The encoded protein is CASSFGAVGNTIYF.

The rearrangement joins TRBV7-2 to TRBJ2-1; D may be TRBD1 (8 bases). The CDR3 totals 15 residues. Germline assignment: CDR1 SGHTA and CDR2 FQGNSA. Trimming took off 3 bases at V and 6 bases at J, with 15 bases between the two ends. In DNA form, the CDR3 reads TGTGCCAGCAGCTTCACAGGGGGGGTCGGCAATGAGCAGTTCTTC. It translates to CASSFTGGVGNEQFF. The full variable domain, completed using reference TRBV7-2 and TRBJ2-1, is GAGVSQSPSNKVTEKGKDVELRCDPISGHTALYWYRQSLGQGLEFLIYFQGNSAPDKSGLPSDRFSAERTGGSVSTLTIQRTQQEDSAVYLCASSFTGGVGNEQFFGPGTRLTVL.

The rearrangement links TRBV6-1 to TRBJ2-5; 9 bases fit TRBD1. Germline V CDR1 and CDR2: MNHNS, SASEGT. CDR3 length: 15 amino acids. The junction had 8 bases not matched to a gene; V was cut back by 8 bases and J by 1 base. CDR3 DNA: TGTGCCAGCGGCGGACAGGGGAACTTCCAAGAGACCCAGTACTTC. It encodes CASGGQGNFQETQYF.

The sample holds many counts of this clonotype. The chain links TRBV5-1 to TRBJ1-1; D gene uncertain. Trimming took off 5 bases at V and 1 base at J, with 12 bases between the two ends. The CDR3 is made up of 14 amino acids. Germline CDR1 is SGHRS and CDR2 is YFSETQ. The CDR3 DNA reads TGCGCCAGCAGAAGGCGGGAGGGGAACACTGAAGCTTTCTTT. Protein product: CASRRREGNTEAFF.

The chain is built from TRBV4-2 and TRBJ2-3; 8 positions agree with TRBD2. The V and J ends lost 0 bases and 3 bases, in that order; junction bases with no gene match: 11. CDR1 and CDR2 from the germline V gene are LGHNA and YNFKEQ. This CDR3 has 18 amino acids. This chain's CDR3 is CASSQDPGAGGLTDTQYF. The CDR3, as DNA: TGTGCCAGCAGCCAAGACCCAGGGGCGGGAGGACTAACAGATACGCAGTATTTT.

Many counts were recorded for this clonotype. This chain joins TRBV14 and TRBJ1-1, with D maybe TRBD1 (6 bases). This CDR3 contains 13 residues. CDR1 and CDR2 (germline): SGHDN, FVKESK. V shed 6 bases and J shed 0 bases, with 8 bases lying between them. The CDR3 DNA reads as TGTGCCAGCAGTCAGGGGATGAACACTGAAGCTTTCTTT. This encodes CASSQGMNTEAFF.

This clonotype showed up just a few times. The chain combines TRBV7-3 with TRBJ1-5; D is perhaps TRBD1 (6 bases). This CDR3 is built from 13 residues. The germline V gene encodes CDR1 SGHTA and CDR2 FQGTGA. Trimming took off 4 bases at V and 5 bases at J, with 9 bases between the two ends. This CDR3 reads CASSSDSDQPQHF. The CDR3 nucleotides are TGTGCCAGCAGCTCGGACAGCGATCAGCCCCAGCATTTT.

This clonotype was observed a handful of times. The chain couples TRBV20-1 to TRBJ2-3, with 9 bases fitting TRBD2. The CDR3 is 15 residues long. V lost 5 bases and J lost 3; bases outside the gene matches: 9. The germline V gene has CDR1 DFQATT and CDR2 SNEGSKA (reference sequence). CDR3 DNA sequence: TGCAGTGCTCAAGCCGGGACTAGCTCTACAGATACGCAGTATTTT. Its protein is CSAQAGTSSTDTQYF.

In this sample, this clonotype turned up a few times. The chain links TRBV12-3 or TRBV12-4 to TRBJ2-1; D perhaps matches TRBD1 (6 bases). The CDR3 sequence is 15 residues long. Trimming pared 6 bases from V and 5 bases from J, leaving 17 bases between. The CDR3 sequence is CASRVSRTADNEQFF. As DNA, the CDR3 is TGTGCCAGCAGAGTCTCCAGGACAGCCGACAATGAGCAGTTCTTC.

This clonotype was counted many times. The V call is TRBV20-1, the J call TRBJ1-6; a weak D match, TRBD1 (5 bases). The CDR3 is 16 amino acids. Trimming shortened V by 4 bases and J by 10 bases, and 23 bases separated the two germline ends. The germline CDR1 and CDR2 sequences are DFQATT and SNEGSKA (reference sequence). CDR3 nucleotides: TGCAGTGCTAACCCCTCTCGAGGGGCGAGGGGATCACCCCTCCACTTT. Translated: CSANPSRGARGSPLHF.

The J gene is TRBJ1-2, the V gene TRBV6-2 or TRBV6-3, with 9 bases identical to TRBD1. Germline CDR1 MNHEY, CDR2 SVGEGT. The V and J ends lost 6 bases and 6 bases, in that order; junction bases with no gene match: 8. This CDR3 comprises 14 residues. This CDR3 reads CASSSGDRVNGYTF. CDR3 nucleotide sequence: TGTGCCAGCAGCTCTGGGGACAGGGTAAATGGCTACACCTTC.

This chain uses TRBV12-3 or TRBV12-4 with TRBJ1-2; 9 bases align to TRBD1. The CDR3 spans 14 residues. Germline trimming cut 2 bases from V and 8 bases from J; bases unmatched to any gene: 6. The CDR3 spells CASSLTGGPRGYTF. The CDR3 region has the DNA TGTGCCAGCAGTTTAACAGGGGGCCCCCGGGGCTACACCTTC.